This record concerns one TCR beta chain sequence. Antigen: not known. The data were obtained in a study of cytomegalovirus exposure and HLA in healthy donors. Points from the study as a whole: The authors considered a cluster of highly shared sequence variants likely to be a sequencing artifact.

Between the trimmed V and J ends, which lost 4 bases and 0 bases, there was a span of 6 bases. The CDR3 consists of 13 residues. Germline CDR1 reads LGHNA; CDR2 reads YNFKEQ. The PCR used 60 Vbeta and 13 Jbeta primers. TCRdb keeps only in-frame clones here, not all; method: immunoSEQ multiplex PCR. The data contain 130,000 to 150,000 clones, about four fifths of them singletons. Regarding donors, all were healthy bone marrow donors. The chain recombines TRBV4-2 with TRBJ1-1; D not resolved. The sample taken for sequencing was PBMCs. This receptor was taken from a female donor in good health and CMV-seronegative. The CDR3 sequence is CASSRQMNTEAFF. The CDR3, as DNA: TGTGCCAGCAGCCGCCAGATGAACACTGAAGCTTTCTTT.